This T cell receptor (beta chain) came from a study of PD-1 blockade in classical Hodgkin lymphoma. Broader study findings: Exclusion covered patients beginning nivolumab under 1 year post-ASCT. By C4D1, diversity of CD4+ TCRs had risen significantly, whereas that of CD8+ TCRs had not.

The length of the CDR3 is 11 residues. Trimming pared 3 bases from V and 9 bases from J, leaving 7 bases between. CDR1 and CDR2 (germline): SGHDT, YYEEEE. Each of the patients experienced relapse following autologous stem cell transplantation, and their brentuximab vedotin exposure differed. The data were produced by immunoSEQ multiplex PCR, yet TCRdb's version contains in-frame clones alone and is incomplete. The table records some 45,000 clones, roughly 90% of them present only once. A word on this clone: Antigen: not known.

The sequencing used peripheral blood mononuclear cells (PBMCs), collected at baseline. The chain joins TRBV5-6 to TRBJ2-1, with a possible D match to TRBD2 (5 bases). The clonotype originates from a human donor with classical Hodgkin lymphoma. The CDR3: CASSSLAEQFF. DNA of the CDR3: TGTGCCAGCAGCTCCCTAGCTGAGCAGTTCTTC.